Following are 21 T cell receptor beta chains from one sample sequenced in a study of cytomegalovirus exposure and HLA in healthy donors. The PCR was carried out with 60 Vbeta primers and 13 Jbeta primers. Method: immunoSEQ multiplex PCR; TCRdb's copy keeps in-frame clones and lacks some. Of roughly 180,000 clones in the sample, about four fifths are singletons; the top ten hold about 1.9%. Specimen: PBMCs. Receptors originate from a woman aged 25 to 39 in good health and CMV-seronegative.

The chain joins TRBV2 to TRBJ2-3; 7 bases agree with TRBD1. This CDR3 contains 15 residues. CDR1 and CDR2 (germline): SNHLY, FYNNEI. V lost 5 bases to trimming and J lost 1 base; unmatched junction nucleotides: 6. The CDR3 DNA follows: TGTGCCAGCAGTACTTCTACAGGGGGCACAGATACGCAGTATTTT. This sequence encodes CASSTSTGGTDTQYF.

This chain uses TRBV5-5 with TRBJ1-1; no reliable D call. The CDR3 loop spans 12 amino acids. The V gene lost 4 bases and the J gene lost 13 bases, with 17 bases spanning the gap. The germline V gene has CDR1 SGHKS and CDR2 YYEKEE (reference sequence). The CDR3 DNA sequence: TGTGCCAGCAGCCGCGAGCTGGGAGAACGTTTCTTT. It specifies CASSRELGERFF. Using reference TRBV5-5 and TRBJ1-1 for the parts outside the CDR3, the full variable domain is DAGVTQSPTHLIKTRGQQVTLRCSPISGHKSVSWYQQVLGQGPQFIFQYYEKEERGRGNFPDRFSARQFPNYSSELNVNALLLGDSALYLCASSRELGERFFGQGTRLTVV.

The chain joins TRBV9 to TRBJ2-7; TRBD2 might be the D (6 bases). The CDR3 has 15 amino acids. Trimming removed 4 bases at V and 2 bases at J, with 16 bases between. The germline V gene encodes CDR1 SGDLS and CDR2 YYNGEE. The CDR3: CASSPRGSGPYEQYF. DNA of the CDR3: TGTGCCAGCAGCCCCCGCGGTAGCGGCCCCTACGAGCAGTACTTC.

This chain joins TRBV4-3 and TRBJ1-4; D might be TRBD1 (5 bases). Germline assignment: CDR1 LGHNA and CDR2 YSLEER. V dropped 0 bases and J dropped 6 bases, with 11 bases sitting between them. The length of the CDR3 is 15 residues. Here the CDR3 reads CASSQDGGEDEKLFF. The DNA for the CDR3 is TGCGCCAGCAGCCAAGACGGGGGTGAGGATGAAAAACTGTTTTTT.

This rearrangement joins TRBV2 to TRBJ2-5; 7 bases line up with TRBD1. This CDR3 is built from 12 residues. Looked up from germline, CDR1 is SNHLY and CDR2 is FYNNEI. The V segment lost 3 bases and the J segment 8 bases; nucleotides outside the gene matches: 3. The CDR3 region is CASSDRGNTQYF. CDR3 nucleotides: TGTGCCAGCAGTGACAGGGGGAATACCCAGTACTTC.

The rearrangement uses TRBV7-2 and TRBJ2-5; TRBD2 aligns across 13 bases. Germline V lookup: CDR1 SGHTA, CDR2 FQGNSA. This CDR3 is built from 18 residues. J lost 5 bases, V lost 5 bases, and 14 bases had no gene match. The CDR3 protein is CASSLTSGLAGVRETQYF. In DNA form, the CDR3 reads TGTGCCAGCAGCCTGACTTCCGGACTAGCGGGGGTACGTGAGACCCAGTACTTC.

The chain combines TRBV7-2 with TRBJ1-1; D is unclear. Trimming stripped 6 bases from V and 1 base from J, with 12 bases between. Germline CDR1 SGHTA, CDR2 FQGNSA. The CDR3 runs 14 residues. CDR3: CASRPRLGNTEAFF. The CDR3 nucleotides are TGTGCCAGCAGGCCCCGACTTGGGAACACTGAAGCTTTCTTT.

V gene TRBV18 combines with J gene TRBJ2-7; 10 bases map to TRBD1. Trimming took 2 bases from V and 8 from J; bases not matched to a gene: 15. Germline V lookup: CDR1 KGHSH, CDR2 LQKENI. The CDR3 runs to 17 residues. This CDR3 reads CASSPLPSDRGGIKQYF. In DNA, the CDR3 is TGTGCCAGCTCACCATTACCCTCGGACAGGGGGGGTATCAAGCAGTACTTC.

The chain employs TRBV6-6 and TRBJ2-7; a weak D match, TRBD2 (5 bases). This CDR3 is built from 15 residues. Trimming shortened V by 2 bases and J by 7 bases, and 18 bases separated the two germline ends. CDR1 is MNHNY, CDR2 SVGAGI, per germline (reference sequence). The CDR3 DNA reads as TGTGCCAGCAGTTACATACTGGCGTCTTCGGGGGAGCAGTACTTC. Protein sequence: CASSYILASSGEQYF.

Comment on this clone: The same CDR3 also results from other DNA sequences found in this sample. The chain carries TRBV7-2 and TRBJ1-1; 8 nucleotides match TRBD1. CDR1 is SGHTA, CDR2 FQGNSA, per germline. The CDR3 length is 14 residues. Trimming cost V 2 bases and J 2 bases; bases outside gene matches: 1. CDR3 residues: CASSLQGANTEAFF. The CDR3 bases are TGTGCCAGCAGCTTACAGGGGGCTAACACTGAAGCTTTCTTT.

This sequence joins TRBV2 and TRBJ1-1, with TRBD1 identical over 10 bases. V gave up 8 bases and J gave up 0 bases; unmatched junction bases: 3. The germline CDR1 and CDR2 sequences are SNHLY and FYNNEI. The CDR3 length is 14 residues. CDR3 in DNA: TGTGCCAGCGGAGGACAGGGGGTGAACACTGAAGCTTTCTTT. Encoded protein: CASGGQGVNTEAFF.

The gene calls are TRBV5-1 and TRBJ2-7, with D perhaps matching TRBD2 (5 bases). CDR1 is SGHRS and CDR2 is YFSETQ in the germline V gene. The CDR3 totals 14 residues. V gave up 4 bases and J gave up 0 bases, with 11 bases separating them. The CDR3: CASSPDGISYEQYF. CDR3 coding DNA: TGCGCCAGCAGCCCGGACGGGATCTCCTACGAGCAGTACTTC.

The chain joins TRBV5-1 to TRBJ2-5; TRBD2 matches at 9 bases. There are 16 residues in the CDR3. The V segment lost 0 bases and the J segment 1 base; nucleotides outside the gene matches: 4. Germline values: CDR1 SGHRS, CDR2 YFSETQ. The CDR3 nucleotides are TGCGCCAGCAGCTTGGTCCCAGCGGGGGGCCAAGAGACCCAGTACTTC. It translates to CASSLVPAGGQETQYF.

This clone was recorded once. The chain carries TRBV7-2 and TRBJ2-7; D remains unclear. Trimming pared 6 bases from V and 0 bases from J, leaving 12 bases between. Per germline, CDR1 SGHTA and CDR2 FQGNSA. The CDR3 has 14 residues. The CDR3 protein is CASRIQQDSYEQYF. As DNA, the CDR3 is TGTGCCAGCAGAATACAGCAGGACTCCTACGAGCAGTACTTC. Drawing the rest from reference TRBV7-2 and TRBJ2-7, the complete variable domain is GAGVSQSPSNKVTEKGKDVELRCDPISGHTALYWYRQSLGQGLEFLIYFQGNSAPDKSGLPSDRFSAERTGGSVSTLTIQRTQQEDSAVYLCASRIQQDSYEQYFGPGTRLTVT.

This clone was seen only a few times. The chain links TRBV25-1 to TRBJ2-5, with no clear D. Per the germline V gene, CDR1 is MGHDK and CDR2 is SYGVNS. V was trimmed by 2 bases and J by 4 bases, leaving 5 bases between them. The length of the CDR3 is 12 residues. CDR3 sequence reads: CASSEPGETQYF. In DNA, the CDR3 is TGTGCCAGCAGTGAACCAGGAGAGACCCAGTACTTC.

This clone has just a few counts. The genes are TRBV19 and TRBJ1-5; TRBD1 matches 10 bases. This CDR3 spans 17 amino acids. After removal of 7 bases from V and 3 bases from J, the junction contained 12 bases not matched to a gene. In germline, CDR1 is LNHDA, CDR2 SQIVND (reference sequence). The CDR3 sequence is CASTRQGATFPNQPQHF. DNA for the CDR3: TGTGCCAGTACTAGACAGGGGGCGACGTTCCCCAATCAGCCCCAGCATTTT.

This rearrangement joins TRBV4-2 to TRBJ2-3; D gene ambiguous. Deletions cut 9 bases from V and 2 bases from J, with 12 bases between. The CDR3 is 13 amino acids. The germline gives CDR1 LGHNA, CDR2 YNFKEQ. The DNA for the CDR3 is TGTGCCAGTTCGGTTCGCCTCACAGATACGCAGTATTTT. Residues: CASSVRLTDTQYF.

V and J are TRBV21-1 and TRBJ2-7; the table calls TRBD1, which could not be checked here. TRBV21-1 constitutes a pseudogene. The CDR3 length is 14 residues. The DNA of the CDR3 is TGTGCCAGCAGCGCCCAGGACAGGGGGCCCGAGCAGTACTTC. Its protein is CASSAQDRGPEQYF.

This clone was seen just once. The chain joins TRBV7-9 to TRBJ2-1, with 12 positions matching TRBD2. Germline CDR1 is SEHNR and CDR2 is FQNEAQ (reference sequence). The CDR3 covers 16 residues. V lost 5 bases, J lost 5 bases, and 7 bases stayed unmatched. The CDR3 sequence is CASSHPSGGAHNEQFF. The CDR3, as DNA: TGTGCCAGCAGCCACCCTAGCGGGGGGGCCCACAATGAGCAGTTCTTC.

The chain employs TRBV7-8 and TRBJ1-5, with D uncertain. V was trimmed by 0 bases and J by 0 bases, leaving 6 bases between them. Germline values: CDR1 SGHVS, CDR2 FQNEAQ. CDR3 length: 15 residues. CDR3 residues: CASSLAWSSNQPQHF. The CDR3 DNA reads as TGTGCCAGCAGCTTAGCATGGAGTAGCAATCAGCCCCAGCATTTT. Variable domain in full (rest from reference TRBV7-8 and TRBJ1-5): GAGVSQSPRYKVAKRGQDVALRCDPISGHVSLFWYQQALGQGPEFLTYFQNEAQLDKSGLPSDRFFAERPEGSVSTLKIQRTQQEDSAVYLCASSLAWSSNQPQHFGDGTRLSIL.

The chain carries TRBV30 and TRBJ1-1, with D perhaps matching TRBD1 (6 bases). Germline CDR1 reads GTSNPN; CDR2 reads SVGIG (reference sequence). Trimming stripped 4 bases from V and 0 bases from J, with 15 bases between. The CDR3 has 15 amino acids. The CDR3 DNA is TGTGCCTGGACTTTCTGGACAGTGATGAACACTGAAGCTTTCTTT. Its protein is CAWTFWTVMNTEAFF.